Following are 20 T cell receptor beta chains from one sample sequenced in a study of T cells in Graves' hyperthyroidism and ophthalmopathy. Amplification of TCR beta CDR3 regions used RNA as the template. The HTBI set primed first-round TCR CDR3 RT-PCR. TCRdb reanalysed the multiplex PCR reads using MiXCR and keeps one entry per CDR3 protein. The table includes 660,000 or so distinct CDR3 sequences, around 21% detected once. Sequenced sample: blood. The receptors were gathered from a man aged 30-40 years with Graves' ophthalmopathy.

J is TRBJ2-3 and V is TRBV6-1, with D perhaps TRBD2 (6 bases). V lost 4 bases to trimming and J lost 0 bases, with 11 bases between them. Germline CDR1 MNHNS, CDR2 SASEGT. The CDR3 length is 15 residues. CDR3 residues: CASSGDSGSTDTQYF. The CDR3 DNA follows: TGTGCCAGCAGTGGGGATAGCGGTAGCACAGATACGCAGTATTTT.

This clonotype was counted ten times or more. The chain carries TRBV28 and TRBJ1-2, with D maybe TRBD1 (6 bases). Germline CDR1 and CDR2: MDHEN and SYDVKM. CDR3 size: 14 residues. V shed 6 bases and J shed 3 bases, with 14 bases lying between them. The chain's CDR3 is CASRLTGYDYGYTF. CDR3 nucleotide sequence: TGTGCCAGCAGATTAACAGGGTACGACTATGGCTACACCTTC.

This clonotype appeared a few times. The chain uses TRBV11-2 and TRBJ2-7; 9 bases agree with TRBD1. CDR3 length: 16 residues. From germline, CDR1 is SGHAT and CDR2 FQNNGV. V shed 1 base and J 3 bases; nucleotides not matched to a gene: 7. In DNA, the CDR3 is TGTGCCAGCAGCTTAGGCCCGGGACAGGGTATCTACGAGCAGTACTTC. Encoded protein: CASSLGPGQGIYEQYF.

Many counts were recorded for this clonotype. The CDR3 coding sequence is TGTGCCAGCTCACGACGGGACTCCGGGGAGACCCAGTACTTC. Its translation: CASSRRDSGETQYF. This rearrangement joins TRBV18 to TRBJ2-5; perhaps TRBD2 as D (6 bases). The CDR3 spans 14 residues. With 4 bases removed from V and 5 bases from J, the gap between germline ends came to 14 bases. The germline CDR1 and CDR2 sequences are KGHSH and LQKENI.

The chain carries TRBV10-3 and TRBJ2-7; 15 bases fit TRBD2. Germline values: CDR1 ENHRY, CDR2 SYGVKD. V lost 3 bases to trimming and J lost 0 bases; unmatched junction nucleotides: 6. The CDR3 is 18 residues long. The CDR3 nucleotides are TGTGCCATCAGTGATCCTGGGACTAGCGGGAGGATCTCCTACGAGCAGTACTTC. Translated, it gives CAISDPGTSGRISYEQYF.

There are a few counts of this clonotype. The chain has TRBV5-1 and TRBJ2-7; TRBD1 aligns across 8 bases. CDR1 and CDR2 from the germline V gene are SGHRS and YFSETQ. Unmatched junction bases numbered 2, after V lost 6 bases and J lost 0 bases. The CDR3 has 13 amino acids. In nucleotides, the CDR3 is TGCGCCAGCACGCAGGGGGCCTCCTACGAGCAGTACTTC. It codes for CASTQGASYEQYF.

This clonotype has ten or more counts. The J gene is TRBJ2-7, the V gene TRBV15; 11 bases match TRBD1. With 2 bases clipped from V and 2 bases from J, the junction kept 5 bases outside the gene matches. CDR3 length: 16 amino acids. CDR1 is LNHNV and CDR2 is YYDKDF in the germline V gene (reference sequence). The CDR3 spells CATSRSGQGAPYEQYF. The CDR3 region has the DNA TGTGCCACCAGCAGATCCGGACAGGGGGCACCCTACGAGCAGTACTTC.

The sample holds one count of this clonotype. The chain recombines TRBV28 with TRBJ2-7, with 14 bases matching TRBD2. The length of the CDR3 is 18 residues. CDR1 MDHEN and CDR2 SYDVKM come from the germline V gene. Trimming took 5 bases from V and 3 from J; bases not matched to a gene: 12. The CDR3: CASSNLGGGLAGVYEQYF. As DNA, the CDR3 is TGTGCCAGCAGTAATTTAGGTGGGGGACTAGCGGGAGTCTACGAGCAGTACTTC.

The sample holds a few counts of this clonotype. This sequence joins TRBV18 and TRBJ2-1, with TRBD2 matching 7 bases. This CDR3 has 14 amino acids. Germline V gene lookup returns CDR1 KGHSH and CDR2 LQKENI. The V and J ends lost 3 bases and 9 bases, in that order; junction bases with no gene match: 8. CDR3 nucleotides: TGTGCCAGCTCACCTGGCGGGAGAGTTCGTGAGCAGTTCTTC. The encoded protein is CASSPGGRVREQFF.

V gene TRBV5-6 combines with J gene TRBJ2-7, with TRBD1 matching 8 bases. This CDR3 is 15 amino acids long. With 4 bases clipped from V and 2 bases from J, the junction kept 8 bases outside the gene matches. Per germline, CDR1 SGHDT and CDR2 YYEEEE. This CDR3 reads CASSGGTGFTYEQYF. CDR3 DNA: TGTGCCAGCAGCGGGGGGACAGGTTTTACCTACGAGCAGTACTTC.

This chain joins TRBV5-1 and TRBJ2-2, with 8 bases lining up with TRBD1. There are 15 residues in the CDR3. Trimming cost V 0 bases and J 7 bases; bases outside gene matches: 5. Per the germline V gene, CDR1 is SGHRS and CDR2 is YFSETQ. CDR3 DNA: TGCGCCAGCAGCTTGGTGACAGGGGCCGGCGGGGAGCTGTTTTTT. Its translation: CASSLVTGAGGELFF.

V gene TRBV2 combines with J gene TRBJ2-7; D is ambiguous. This CDR3 spans 15 amino acids. In germline, CDR1 is SNHLY, CDR2 FYNNEI. V was trimmed by 3 bases and J by 0 bases, leaving 12 bases between them. In DNA, the CDR3 is TGTGCCAGCAGTGACCTGACCGGTAGCTCCTACGAGCAGTACTTC. It encodes CASSDLTGSSYEQYF.

This clonotype was counted at least ten times. The J gene is TRBJ1-6, the V gene TRBV3-1; D is perhaps TRBD1 (5 bases). Per germline, CDR1 LGHDT and CDR2 YNNKEL (reference sequence). The length of the CDR3 is 13 residues. V lost 3 bases and J lost 10, with 10 bases in between. The CDR3 is CASSQQGASPLHF. The DNA for the CDR3 is TGTGCCAGCAGCCAGCAGGGTGCGTCACCCCTCCACTTT.

This CDR3 reads CASSVAKDRNNSPLHF. The CDR3 nucleotides are TGTGCCAGCAGCGTAGCTAAGGACAGGAACAATTCACCCCTCCACTTT. The chain uses TRBV9 and TRBJ1-6, with 7 bases that match TRBD1. V dropped 0 bases and J dropped 7; count of bases not matched to a gene: 7. This CDR3 spans 16 amino acids. The germline V gene has CDR1 SGDLS and CDR2 YYNGEE.

This clonotype was picked up many times. CDR3 loop: CASAGTSIYEQYF. The CDR3 DNA reads TGTGCCAGCGCTGGGACTAGTATCTACGAGCAGTACTTC. The chain uses TRBV28 and TRBJ2-7; 8 positions match TRBD2. Trimming removed 8 bases from V and 3 bases from J; junction bases left unmatched: 6. The CDR3 has 13 residues. Germline CDR1 and CDR2: MDHEN and SYDVKM.

The chain has TRBV4-1 and TRBJ1-2, with TRBD1 matching over 10 bases. This CDR3 has 15 residues. Germline V CDR1 and CDR2: MGHRA, YSYEKL. Trimming cost V 3 bases and J 5 bases; bases outside gene matches: 6. In DNA form, the CDR3 reads TGCGCCAGCAGCCACGACAGGGGGCCACAGTATGGCTACACCTTC. This encodes CASSHDRGPQYGYTF.

There are many counts of this clonotype. The V and J genes are TRBV3-1 and TRBJ1-1, with a weak D call TRBD1 (5 bases). Germline CDR1 is LGHDT and CDR2 is YNNKEL (reference sequence). The CDR3 runs to 15 residues. V lost 6 bases and J lost 1, with 15 bases in between. Written as DNA, the CDR3 is TGTGCCAGCAGTCTCGCGGGGCAGGGGAACACTGAAGCTTTCTTT. Encoded protein: CASSLAGQGNTEAFF.

This chain links TRBV7-2 with TRBJ2-3, with D perhaps given as TRBD1 or TRBD2 (5 bases each). V shed 4 bases and J shed 6 bases, with 20 bases lying between them. The CDR3 extends over 16 amino acids. The V gene's germline CDR1 is SGHTA and CDR2 FQGNSA. This CDR3 reads CASSSIQGFPGDTQYF. In DNA form, the CDR3 reads TGTGCCAGCAGCTCGATCCAGGGTTTTCCGGGGGATACGCAGTATTTT.

This clonotype showed up many times. The V and J genes are TRBV3-1 and TRBJ1-4; D call uncertain. Germline V gene lookup returns CDR1 LGHDT and CDR2 YNNKEL (reference sequence). The CDR3 is 17 residues long. Trimming stripped 0 bases from V and 1 base from J, with 12 bases between. The CDR3 reads CASSQDTVRGTNEKLFF. In nucleotides, the CDR3 is TGTGCCAGCAGCCAAGATACAGTGCGTGGAACTAATGAAAAACTGTTTTTT.

The rearrangement links TRBV11-2 to TRBJ2-2; the D gene is possibly TRBD1 (6 bases). Germline V gene lookup returns CDR1 SGHAT and CDR2 FQNNGV. The V end lost 5 bases, the J end lost 6 bases, and 16 bases lay between the germline ends. The CDR3 is made up of 15 amino acids. The CDR3 protein is CASSQTLGASGELFF. The CDR3 DNA reads as TGTGCCAGCAGCCAGACTCTGGGGGCTTCCGGGGAGCTGTTTTTT. Drawing the rest from reference TRBV11-2 and TRBJ2-2, the complete variable domain is EAGVAQSPRYKIIEKRQSVAFWCNPISGHATLYWYQQILGQGPKLLIQFQNNGVVDDSQLPKDRFSAERLKGVDSTLKIQPAKLEDSAVYLCASSQTLGASGELFFGEGSRLTVL.